This T cell receptor (beta chain) was identified in a study of blood T cell repertoires in COVID-19. The overall study: Specimens from acute and convalescent COVID-19 originated in the United States, Italy and Spain. From T cells, B-cell-depleted T cells, or PBMCs came the material, which was cDNA or gDNA.

In the original processing: Amplifying reference gene primers gave estimates of nucleated cell counts. Method: immunoSEQ multiplex PCR; TCRdb's copy keeps in-frame clones and lacks some. The D gene and trimming were derived from the DNA, and the V and J assignments and clone size from that table. The sample records over 40,000 clones, around four fifths being singletons. The V gene lost 2 bases and the J gene lost 0 bases, with 10 bases spanning the gap. Germline V gives CDR1 SGDLS, CDR2 YYNGEE. The CDR3 totals 15 residues. The TCR originated in a man between 60 and 70 years old with active COVID-19. The sequenced sample was peripheral blood. V usage is TRBV9 and J usage is TRBJ2-3, with TRBD2 as a possible D gene (5 bases). CDR3 region: CASSVSVSSTDTQYF. The CDR3 nucleotides read TGTGCCAGCAGCGTTAGCGTTTCTAGCACAGATACGCAGTATTTT.